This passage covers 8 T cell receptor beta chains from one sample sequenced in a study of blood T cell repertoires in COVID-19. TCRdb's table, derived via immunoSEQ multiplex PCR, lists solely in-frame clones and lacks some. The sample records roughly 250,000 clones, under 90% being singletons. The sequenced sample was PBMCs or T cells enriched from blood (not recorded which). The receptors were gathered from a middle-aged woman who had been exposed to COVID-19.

CDR3 sequence: CASSQTSAGDNSPLHF. The DNA for the CDR3 is TGCGCCAGCAGCCAAACCTCGGCAGGGGACAATTCACCCCTCCACTTT. The V call is TRBV5-1, the J call TRBJ1-6, with D perhaps matching TRBD1 (6 bases). Germline CDR1 SGHRS, CDR2 YFSETQ. V was shortened by 4 bases and J by 7 bases, with 18 bases between the two germline ends. The CDR3 has 16 amino acids.

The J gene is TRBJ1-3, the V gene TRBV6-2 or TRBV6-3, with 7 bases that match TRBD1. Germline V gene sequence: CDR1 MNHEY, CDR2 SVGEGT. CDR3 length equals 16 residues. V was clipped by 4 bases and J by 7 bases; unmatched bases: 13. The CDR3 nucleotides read TGTGCCAGCAGTTCCGACAGGGAGTCGCGGCGGAACACCATATATTTT. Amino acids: CASSSDRESRRNTIYF.

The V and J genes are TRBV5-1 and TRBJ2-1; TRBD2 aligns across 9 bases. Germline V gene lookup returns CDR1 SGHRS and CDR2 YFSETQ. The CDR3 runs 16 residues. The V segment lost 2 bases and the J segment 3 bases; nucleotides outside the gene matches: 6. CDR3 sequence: CASSFLAGTNYNEQFF. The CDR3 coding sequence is TGCGCCAGCAGCTTCCTAGCGGGGACTAACTACAATGAGCAGTTCTTC.

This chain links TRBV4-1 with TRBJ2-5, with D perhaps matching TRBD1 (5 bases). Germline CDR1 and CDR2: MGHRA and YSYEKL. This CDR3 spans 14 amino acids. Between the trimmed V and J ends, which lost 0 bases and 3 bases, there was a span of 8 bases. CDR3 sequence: CASSQEVREETQYF. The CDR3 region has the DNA TGCGCCAGCAGCCAAGAGGTCAGGGAAGAGACCCAGTACTTC.

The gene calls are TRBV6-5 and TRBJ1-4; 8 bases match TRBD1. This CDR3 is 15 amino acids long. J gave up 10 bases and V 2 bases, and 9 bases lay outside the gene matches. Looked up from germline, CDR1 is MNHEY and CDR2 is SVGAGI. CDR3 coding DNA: TGTGCCAGCAGTTACCAACAGGGGGATTTTGGAAAACTGTTTTTT. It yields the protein CASSYQQGDFGKLFF.

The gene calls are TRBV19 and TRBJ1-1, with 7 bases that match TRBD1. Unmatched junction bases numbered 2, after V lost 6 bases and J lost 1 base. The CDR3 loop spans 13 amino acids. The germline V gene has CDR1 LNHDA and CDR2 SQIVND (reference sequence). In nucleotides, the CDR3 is TGTGCCAGTAGGAGGACAGGGAACACTGAAGCTTTCTTT. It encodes CASRRTGNTEAFF.

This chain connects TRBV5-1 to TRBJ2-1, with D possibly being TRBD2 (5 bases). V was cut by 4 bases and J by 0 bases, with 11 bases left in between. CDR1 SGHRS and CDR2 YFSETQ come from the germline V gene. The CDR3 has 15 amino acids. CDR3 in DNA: TGCGCCAGCAGCGCACTAGGAAGCTCCTACAATGAGCAGTTCTTC. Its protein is CASSALGSSYNEQFF.

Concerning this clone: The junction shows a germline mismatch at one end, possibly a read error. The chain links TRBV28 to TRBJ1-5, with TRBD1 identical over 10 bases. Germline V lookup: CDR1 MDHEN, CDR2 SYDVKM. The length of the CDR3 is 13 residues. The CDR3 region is CASSSPDRGLSDF. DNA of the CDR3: TGTGCCAGCAGTTCCCCGGACAGGGGGTTATCGGATTTT.